This T cell receptor (beta chain) was identified in a study of blood T cell repertoires in COVID-19 (dated by TCRdb to about 2020). Background on the whole study: The collaborator samples originated in the United States, Italy and Spain and spanned the acute and convalescent phases of COVID-19. Where available, HLA class I and class II types were obtained from metadata supplied by the sample provider rather than from assay-based typing. Nearly every sample came with metadata listing a de-identified subject ID, COVID-19 status, age in years and sex. A freely available public database, intended as a resource for researchers studying the immune response to SARS-CoV-2, is where the repertoires were released. Deeply sampled blood TCRbeta repertoires from subjects exposed to, actively infected with, or recovered from COVID-19 were included in the dataset. The samples were drawn from the first 160 participants of the ongoing ImmuneRACE study and from under 1,500 subjects provided by 6 global collaborators. The prospective study material was composed of cDNA or gDNA derived from T cells, B-cell-depleted T cells, or PBMCs.

Whole blood was collected in K2EDTA tubes by collaborating institutions according to the institutions' own protocols. For TCRbeta analysis, collaborators shipped samples in one of three forms: frozen whole blood, isolated PBMCs, or DNA extracted from either of those sample types. Trimming takes 0 bases from V and 3 bases from J, and the germline ends sit 9 bases apart. From the cysteine through the phenylalanine, the CDR3 covers 14 amino acids. Kept here is only the CDR3 DNA, which spans 42 bases and is read in frame from base 1. As encoded in the germline V gene, CDR1 is MNHEY while CDR2 is SVGAGI. The immunoSEQ Assay, a bias-controlled multiplex PCR, was used to amplify TCRbeta CDR3 regions from genomic DNA. On the study's bioinformatics: Within the assay, amplification of reference gene primers was used to estimate how many nucleated cells each sample contained. To quantify the absolute abundance of each unique TCRbeta CDR3 rearrangement, sequence reads were collapsed and filtered. For each sample, productive Simpson clonality was calculated by taking the square root of Simpson's diversity index across productive rearrangements. TCRdb provides this immuneACCESS table in a form limited to in-frame rearrangements. Some clones are lacking; in checked studies, under half of them reflect an unresolved V gene, and why the rest are absent is not known. V, J and clone size reflect that table, while D and trimming were determined from the DNA. The sample table holds a few hundred thousand clones, of which 88% were seen once. The ten largest account for approximately 0.7% of the sample.

Details on this clone: No cognate antigen has been identified for it. Per-nucleotide qualities are absent, and no much larger clonotype sits a single base away.

Summary of the overall study and its limitations: How much clinical and demographic metadata was included differed by source and by participant, and the metadata was provided uncurated.

The TCR comes from a human donor in a cohort sampled during active COVID-19. The sequence joins TRBV6-5 to TRBJ2-7; the best D guess is TRBD2, with 5 bases matching. The sample comprised peripheral blood. The CDR3 region has the sequence CASSYSREFYEQYF. The bases read TGTGCCAGCAGTTACTCGAGGGAGTTCTACGAGCAGTACTTC.